This T cell receptor beta chain was sequenced during a study of shared clonotypes between healthy human individuals (TCRdb year 2020). About the full investigation: The cohort included three men and a couple of women between 18 and 49 years of age. Between about 0.85 and 9.5 billion PBMCs per donor were obtained by leukapheresis. For each donor, three plates each were used for CD4 naive and CD4 memory, two plates were used for CD8 naive, and one plate was used for CD8 memory. Libraries were prepared and TCR repertoires were sequenced by different laboratories using diverse techniques, in order to increase sequencing depth and limit assay-specific biases. Blood TCR repertoires of four to six healthy adults were deeply sequenced to estimate repertoire size and the extent of clonotype sharing between individuals.

Trimmed from V: 0 bases; trimmed from J: 3 bases; junction bases lacking a gene match: 3. From the cysteine up to the phenylalanine, the CDR3 has a length of 16 residues. Kept here is only the CDR3 DNA, which spans 48 bases and is read in frame from base 1. CDR1 and CDR2 (SGDLS, YYNGEE) derive from the germline V gene. The donors were healthy, HIV-negative adults with no recently reported acute infections or vaccinations. Every donor was a Caucasian adult living in Nashville, Tennessee, USA. CD8 memory samples were composed of magnetically selected CD45RO+ cells combined with CCR7-negative CD45RA+ effector memory (TemRA) cells. Blood was obtained by leukapheresis, after which PBMCs were separated by Ficoll-Histopaque density gradient centrifugation and cryopreserved in liquid nitrogen vapor phase. Analytical flow cytometry was used to check the purity and quantity of every magnetically sorted T cell population. Genomic DNA was isolated from every sorted fraction and measured by UV absorbance on a Nanodrop 2000c.

A word on this clone: The antigen it binds to is not known. The sample holds no much larger clone one base away, and base qualities are not on file.

What the work shows at the level of the full study, not this receptor alone: Sampling was restricted to blood, and TCR repertoires in tissues likely differ from the TCR repertoires found in blood. Incomplete sequencing was indicated by rarefaction of sorted-subset datasets, despite the large sequencing depth. Compared with non-shared clonotypes, clonotypes shared by all four sorted-subset donors had higher generation probabilities. Based on pairwise subsampling, the degree of clonotype sharing among donors was expected to be affected by sequencing depth. When four donors were compared, the shared fraction of clonotypes was about 5% for naive CD4, 3.5% for naive CD8, 2% to 2.5% for memory CD4, and 0.4% for memory CD8. Naive subsets generally had larger estimated clonotype richness than memory subsets. Because the study included a small number of donors, the genetic and exposure-history diversity represented was limited.

TCR CDR3 regions were amplified from genomic DNA by multiplex PCR using the deep immunoSEQ assay. Extracted genomic DNA from each cell subset was spread evenly across all wells of several immunoSEQ 96-well plates, with each plate serving as a replicate. For sorted subsets, around 0.2 ug genomic DNA, equal to about 30,000 T cell genomes, was loaded into each replicate PCR. Purified libraries were measured with a Qubit 3.0 fluorometer, size-checked on a Bioanalyzer 2100, and measured again with the KAPA Library Quantification kit. Every immunoSEQ 96-well plate was sequenced on a separate single-read 150-cycle Illumina NextSeq 550 flow cell. The published analysis was carried out like this. Because only junctional sequences without quality scores were contained in the immunoSEQ output, filtering matching that applied to full-length reads could not be performed. Sequences were annotated with PyIR, a Python wrapper for IgBLAST v1.9, using IMGT germline references to assign V/J genes and CDR3. Reads were removed for weak V/J assignments (E-value above 1e-6), missing CDR3, stop codons, out-of-frame junctions, or ambiguous translated residues. V3J clonotypes were defined by identical inferred V gene, J gene, and CDR3 amino acid sequence. To compute the percentage overlap between repertoires, the number of shared unique clonotypes was divided by the size of the smaller repertoire. RTK rarefaction, the Chao1 estimator, and Recon v2.1 estimates of unobserved clonotypes were used to assess repertoire richness. Generation probabilities for all TCRbeta clonotypes obtained by the gDNA method from four donors were computed using OLGA. In its TCRdb copy, this immuneACCESS table keeps in-frame sequences only and misses some clones. Where compared with another copy, unresolved V genes explain less than half of these, and the others have no known cause. V and J calls plus clone size are reproduced from that table; the DNA served to infer D and trimming. This sample has about 110,000 clones in its table, and roughly 70% of those were observed once. Jointly, the top ten make up almost 25% of the sample.

The TCR originated in a woman in her 30s in good health. The sequence joins TRBV9 to TRBJ2-7; TRBD2 fits 13 bases in the junction. What was sequenced was memory CD8+ T cells sorted from blood. The cell subset or site label, read with the paper, signifies: CD45RO+ cells pooled with CCR7-negative TemRA cells. For the CDR3, the sequence is CASSVGGLAGFYEQYF. The DNA sequence follows: TGTGCCAGCAGCGTAGGGGGACTAGCGGGATTCTACGAGCAGTACTTC. Beyond the CDR3, the reference TRBV9 and TRBJ2-7 genes provide the residues; the full variable domain reads: DSGVTQTPKHLITATGQRVTLRCSPRSGDLSVYWYQQSLDQGLQFLIQYYNGEERAKGNILERFSAQQFPDLHSELNLSSLELGDSALYFCASSVGGLAGFYEQYFGPGTRLTVT.